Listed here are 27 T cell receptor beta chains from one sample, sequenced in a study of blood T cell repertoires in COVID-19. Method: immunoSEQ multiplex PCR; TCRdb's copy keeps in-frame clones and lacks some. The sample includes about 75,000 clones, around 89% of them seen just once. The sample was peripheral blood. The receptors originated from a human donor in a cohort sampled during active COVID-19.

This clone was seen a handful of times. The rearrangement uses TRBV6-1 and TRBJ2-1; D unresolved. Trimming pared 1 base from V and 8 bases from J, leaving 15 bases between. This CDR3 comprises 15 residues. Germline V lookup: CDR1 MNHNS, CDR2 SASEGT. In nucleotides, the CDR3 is TGTGCCAGCAGTGAAGACGTGTCTAGTTACGATGAGCAGTTCTTC. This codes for CASSEDVSSYDEQFF.

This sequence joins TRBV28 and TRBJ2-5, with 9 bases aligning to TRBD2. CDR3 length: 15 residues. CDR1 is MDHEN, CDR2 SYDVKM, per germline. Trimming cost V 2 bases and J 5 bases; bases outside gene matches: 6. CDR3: CASSLIRGRVETQYF. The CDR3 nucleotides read TGTGCCAGCAGTTTAATCCGCGGGAGGGTGGAGACCCAGTACTTC.

Written as DNA, the CDR3 is TGTGCCAGCTCACCGACAGGGTGGGGCACTGAAGCTTTCTTT. It is translated as CASSPTGWGTEAFF. V usage is TRBV18 and J usage is TRBJ1-1; TRBD1 matches 7 bases. With V trimmed by 3 bases and J by 4 bases, 5 bases remained unmatched. This CDR3 has 14 amino acids. Germline V lookup: CDR1 KGHSH, CDR2 LQKENI.

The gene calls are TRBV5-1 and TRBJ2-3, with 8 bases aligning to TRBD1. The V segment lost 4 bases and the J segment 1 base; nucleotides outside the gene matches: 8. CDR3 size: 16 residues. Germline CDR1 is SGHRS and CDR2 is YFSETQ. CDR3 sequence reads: CASSTTGTGRTDTQYF. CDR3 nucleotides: TGCGCCAGCAGCACCACCGGGACAGGCCGCACAGATACGCAGTATTTT.

CDR3 sequence reads: CASSLATGTVYNEQFF. The CDR3 nucleotides read TGCGCCAGCAGCTTGGCAACCGGGACAGTTTACAATGAGCAGTTCTTC. V is TRBV5-1 and J is TRBJ2-1, with TRBD1 matching over 7 bases. The J segment lost 4 bases and the V segment lost 0 bases, leaving 7 bases of the junction unmatched. The CDR3 covers 16 residues. The germline CDR1 and CDR2 sequences are SGHRS and YFSETQ.

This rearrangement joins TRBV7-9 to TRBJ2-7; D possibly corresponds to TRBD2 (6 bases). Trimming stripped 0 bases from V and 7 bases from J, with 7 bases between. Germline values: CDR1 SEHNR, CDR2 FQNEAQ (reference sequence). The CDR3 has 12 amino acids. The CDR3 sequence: CASSLALAEQYF. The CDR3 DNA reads TGTGCCAGCAGCTTAGCCCTAGCGGAGCAGTACTTC.

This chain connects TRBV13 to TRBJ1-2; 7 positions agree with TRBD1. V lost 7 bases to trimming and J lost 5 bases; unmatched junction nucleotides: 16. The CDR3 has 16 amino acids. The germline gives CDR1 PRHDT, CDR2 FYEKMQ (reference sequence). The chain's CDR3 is CASNLRTTGQLYGYTF. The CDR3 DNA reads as TGTGCCAGCAACCTTAGGACTACGGGACAGCTGTATGGCTACACCTTC.

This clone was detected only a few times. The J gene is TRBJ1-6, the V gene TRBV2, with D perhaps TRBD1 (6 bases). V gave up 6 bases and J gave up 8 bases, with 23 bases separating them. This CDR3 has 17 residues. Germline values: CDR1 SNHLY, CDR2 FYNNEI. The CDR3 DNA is TGTGCCAGCAGCGTAACATCGATCAGGGGTGCGGATTCACCCCTCCACTTT. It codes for CASSVTSIRGADSPLHF.

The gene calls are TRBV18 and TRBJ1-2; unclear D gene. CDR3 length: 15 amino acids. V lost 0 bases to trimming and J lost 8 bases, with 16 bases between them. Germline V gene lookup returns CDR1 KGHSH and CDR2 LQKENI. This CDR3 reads CASSPPNARVTGYTF. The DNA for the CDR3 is TGTGCCAGCTCACCACCGAACGCGAGAGTTACGGGCTACACCTTC.

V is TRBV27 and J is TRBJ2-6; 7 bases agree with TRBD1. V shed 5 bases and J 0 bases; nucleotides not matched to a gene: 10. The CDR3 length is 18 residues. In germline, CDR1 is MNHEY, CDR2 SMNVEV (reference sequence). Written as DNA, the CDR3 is TGTGCCAGCAGTCCAAGACAGGGTGCGATCTCTGGGGCCAACGTCCTGACTTTC. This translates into CASSPRQGAISGANVLTF.

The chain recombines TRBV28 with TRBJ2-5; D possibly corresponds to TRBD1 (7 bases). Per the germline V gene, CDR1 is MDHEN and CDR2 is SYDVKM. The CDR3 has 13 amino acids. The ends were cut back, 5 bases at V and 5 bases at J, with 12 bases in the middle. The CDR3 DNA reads TGTGCCAGCAGTACACCAGGGGGGGAGACCCAGTACTTC. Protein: CASSTPGGETQYF.

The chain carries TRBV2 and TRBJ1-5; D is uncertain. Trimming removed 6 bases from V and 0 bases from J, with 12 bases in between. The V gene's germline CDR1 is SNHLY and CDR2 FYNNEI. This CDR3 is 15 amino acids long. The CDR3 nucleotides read TGTGCCAGCAGCCCCCCCTCGGGTAGCAATCAGCCCCAGCATTTT. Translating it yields CASSPPSGSNQPQHF.

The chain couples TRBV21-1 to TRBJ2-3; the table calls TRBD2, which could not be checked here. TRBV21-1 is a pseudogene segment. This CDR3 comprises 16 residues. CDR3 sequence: CASRKYQRETADTQYF. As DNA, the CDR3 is TGTGCCAGCCGGAAGTACCAGCGGGAGACTGCAGATACGCAGTATTTT.

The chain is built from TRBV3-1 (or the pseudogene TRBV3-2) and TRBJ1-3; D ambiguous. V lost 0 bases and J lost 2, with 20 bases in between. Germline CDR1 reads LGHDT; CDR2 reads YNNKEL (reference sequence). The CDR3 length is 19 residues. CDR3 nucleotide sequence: TGTGCCAGCAGCCAAGAGGTCGCGCGGGAGATCCGCACTGGAAACACCATATATTTT. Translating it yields CASSQEVAREIRTGNTIYF.

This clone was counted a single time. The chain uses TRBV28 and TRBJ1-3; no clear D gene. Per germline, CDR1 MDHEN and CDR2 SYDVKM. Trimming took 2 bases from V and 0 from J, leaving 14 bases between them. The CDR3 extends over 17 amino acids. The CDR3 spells CASSLNHGWSSGNTIYF. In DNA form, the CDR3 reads TGTGCCAGCAGTTTAAATCACGGATGGAGCTCTGGAAACACCATATATTTT.

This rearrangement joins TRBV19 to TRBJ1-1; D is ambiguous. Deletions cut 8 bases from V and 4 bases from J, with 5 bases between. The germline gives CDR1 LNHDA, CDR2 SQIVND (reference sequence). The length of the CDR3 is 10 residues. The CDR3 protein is CASVSTEAFF. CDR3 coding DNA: TGTGCCAGTGTCTCCACTGAAGCTTTCTTT.

CDR3 region: CASSSTSGGASGELFF. The DNA for the CDR3 is TGTGCCAGCAGTTCGACTAGCGGGGGGGCAAGCGGGGAGCTGTTTTTT. V gene TRBV6-6 combines with J gene TRBJ2-2; TRBD2 matches at 14 bases. The CDR3 extends over 16 amino acids. The ends lost 4 bases at V and 7 bases at J; junction bases unmatched: 5. The germline CDR1 and CDR2 sequences are MNHNY and SVGAGI (reference sequence).

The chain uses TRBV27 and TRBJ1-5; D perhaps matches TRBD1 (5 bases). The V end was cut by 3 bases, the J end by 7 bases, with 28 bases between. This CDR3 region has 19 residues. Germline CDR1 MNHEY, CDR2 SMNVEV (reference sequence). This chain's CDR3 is CASSFPPGGGDGQWQPQHF. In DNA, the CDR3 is TGTGCCAGCAGTTTTCCCCCCGGGGGTGGGGATGGGCAATGGCAGCCCCAGCATTTT.

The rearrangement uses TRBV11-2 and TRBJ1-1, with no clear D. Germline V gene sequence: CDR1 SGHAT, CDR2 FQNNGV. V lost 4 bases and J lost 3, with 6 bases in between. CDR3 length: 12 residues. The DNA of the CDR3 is TGTGCCAGCAGCTCCGTTTACACTGAAGCTTTCTTT. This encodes CASSSVYTEAFF.

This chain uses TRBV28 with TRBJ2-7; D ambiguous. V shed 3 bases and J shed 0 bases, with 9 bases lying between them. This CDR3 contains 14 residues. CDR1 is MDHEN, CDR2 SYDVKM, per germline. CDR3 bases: TGTGCCAGCAGTTTCTCCTTGAGCTCCTACGAGCAGTACTTC. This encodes CASSFSLSSYEQYF.

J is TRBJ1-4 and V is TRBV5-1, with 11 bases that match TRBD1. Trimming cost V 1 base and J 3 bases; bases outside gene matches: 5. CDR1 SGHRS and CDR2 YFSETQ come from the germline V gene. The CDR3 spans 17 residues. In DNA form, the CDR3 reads TGCGCCAGCAGCTTGAGGACAGGGGGCTCGGCTAATGAAAAACTGTTTTTT. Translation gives CASSLRTGGSANEKLFF.

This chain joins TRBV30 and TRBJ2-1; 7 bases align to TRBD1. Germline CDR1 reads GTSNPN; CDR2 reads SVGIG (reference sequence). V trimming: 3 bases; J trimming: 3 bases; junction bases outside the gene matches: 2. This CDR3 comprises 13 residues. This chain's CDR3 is CAWSTGVYNEQFF. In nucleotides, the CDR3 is TGTGCCTGGAGCACAGGGGTCTACAATGAGCAGTTCTTC.

CDR3 DNA: TGTGCCAGCAGTTTAACAGGGCAGGGGTACGAGCAGTACTTC. This gives the protein CASSLTGQGYEQYF. V usage is TRBV28 and J usage is TRBJ2-7, with D possibly being TRBD1 (6 bases). V lost 2 bases, J lost 4 bases, and 12 bases lay in between. The CDR3 length is 14 residues. Per germline, CDR1 MDHEN and CDR2 SYDVKM.

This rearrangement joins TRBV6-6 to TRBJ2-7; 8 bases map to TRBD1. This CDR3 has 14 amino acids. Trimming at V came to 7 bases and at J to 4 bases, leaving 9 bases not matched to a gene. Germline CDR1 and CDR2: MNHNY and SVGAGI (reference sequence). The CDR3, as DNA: TGTGCCAGCACTCAAGGGCAGGGGGCTTACGAGCAGTACTTC. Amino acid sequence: CASTQGQGAYEQYF.

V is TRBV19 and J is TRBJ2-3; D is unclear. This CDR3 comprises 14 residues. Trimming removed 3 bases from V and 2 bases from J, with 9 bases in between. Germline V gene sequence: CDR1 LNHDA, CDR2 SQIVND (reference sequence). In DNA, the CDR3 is TGTGCCAGTAGTATTTCACGACTCACAGATACGCAGTATTTT. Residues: CASSISRLTDTQYF. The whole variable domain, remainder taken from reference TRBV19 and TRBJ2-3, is DGGITQSPKYLFRKEGQNVTLSCEQNLNHDAMYWYRQDPGQGLRLIYYSQIVNDFQKGDIAEGYSVSREKKESFPLTVTSAQKNPTAFYLCASSISRLTDTQYFGPGTRLTVL.

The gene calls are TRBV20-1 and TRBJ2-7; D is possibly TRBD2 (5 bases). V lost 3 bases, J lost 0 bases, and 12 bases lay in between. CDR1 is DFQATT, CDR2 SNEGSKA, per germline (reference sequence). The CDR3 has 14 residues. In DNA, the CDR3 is TGCAGTGCTAGTGGTCGGGGATACTCCTACGAGCAGTACTTC. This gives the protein CSASGRGYSYEQYF.

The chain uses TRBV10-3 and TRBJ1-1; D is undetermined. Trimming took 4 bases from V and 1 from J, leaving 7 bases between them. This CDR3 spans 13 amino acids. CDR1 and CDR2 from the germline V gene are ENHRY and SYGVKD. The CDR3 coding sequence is TGTGCCATCAGTGTTGAGGGGAACACTGAAGCTTTCTTT. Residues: CAISVEGNTEAFF.